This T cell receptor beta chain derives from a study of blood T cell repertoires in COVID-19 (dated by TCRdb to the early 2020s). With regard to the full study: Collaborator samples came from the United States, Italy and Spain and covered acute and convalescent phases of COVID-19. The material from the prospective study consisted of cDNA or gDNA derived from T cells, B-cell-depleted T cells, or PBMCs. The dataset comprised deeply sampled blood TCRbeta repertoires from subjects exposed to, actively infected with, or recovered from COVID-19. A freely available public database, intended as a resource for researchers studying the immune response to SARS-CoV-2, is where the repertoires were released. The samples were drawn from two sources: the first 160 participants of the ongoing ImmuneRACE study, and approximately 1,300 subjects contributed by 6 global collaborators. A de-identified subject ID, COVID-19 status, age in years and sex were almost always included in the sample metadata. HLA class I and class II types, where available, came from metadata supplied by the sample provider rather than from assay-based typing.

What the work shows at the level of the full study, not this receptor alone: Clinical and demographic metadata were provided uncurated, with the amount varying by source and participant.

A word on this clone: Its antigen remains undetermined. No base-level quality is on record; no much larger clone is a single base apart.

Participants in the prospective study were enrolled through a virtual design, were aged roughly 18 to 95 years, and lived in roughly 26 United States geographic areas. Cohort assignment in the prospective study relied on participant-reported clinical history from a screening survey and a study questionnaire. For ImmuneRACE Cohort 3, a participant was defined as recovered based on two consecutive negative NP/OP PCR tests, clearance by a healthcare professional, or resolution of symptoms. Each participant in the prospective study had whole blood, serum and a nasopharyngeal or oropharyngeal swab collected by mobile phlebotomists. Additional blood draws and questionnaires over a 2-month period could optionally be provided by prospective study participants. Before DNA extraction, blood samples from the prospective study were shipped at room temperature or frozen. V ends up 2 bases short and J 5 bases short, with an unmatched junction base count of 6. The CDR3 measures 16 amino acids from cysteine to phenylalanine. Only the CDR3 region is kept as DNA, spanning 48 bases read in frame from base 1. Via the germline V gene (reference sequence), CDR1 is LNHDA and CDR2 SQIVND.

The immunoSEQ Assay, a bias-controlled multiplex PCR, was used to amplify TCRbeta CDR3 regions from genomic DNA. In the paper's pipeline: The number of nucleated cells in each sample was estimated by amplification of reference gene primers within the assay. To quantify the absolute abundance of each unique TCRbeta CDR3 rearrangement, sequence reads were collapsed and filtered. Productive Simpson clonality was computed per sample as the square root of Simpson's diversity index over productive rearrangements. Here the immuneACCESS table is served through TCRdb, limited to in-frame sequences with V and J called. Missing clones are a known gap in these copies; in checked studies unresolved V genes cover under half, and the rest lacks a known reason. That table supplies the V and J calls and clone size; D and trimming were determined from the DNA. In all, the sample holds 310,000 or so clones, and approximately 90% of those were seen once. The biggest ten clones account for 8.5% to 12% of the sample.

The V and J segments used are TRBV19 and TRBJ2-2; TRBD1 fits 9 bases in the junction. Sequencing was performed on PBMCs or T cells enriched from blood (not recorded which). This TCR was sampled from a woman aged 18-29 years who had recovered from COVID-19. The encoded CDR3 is CASSIWGQGRTGELFF. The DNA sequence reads TGTGCCAGTAGTATATGGGGACAGGGAAGGACCGGGGAGCTGTTTTTT.